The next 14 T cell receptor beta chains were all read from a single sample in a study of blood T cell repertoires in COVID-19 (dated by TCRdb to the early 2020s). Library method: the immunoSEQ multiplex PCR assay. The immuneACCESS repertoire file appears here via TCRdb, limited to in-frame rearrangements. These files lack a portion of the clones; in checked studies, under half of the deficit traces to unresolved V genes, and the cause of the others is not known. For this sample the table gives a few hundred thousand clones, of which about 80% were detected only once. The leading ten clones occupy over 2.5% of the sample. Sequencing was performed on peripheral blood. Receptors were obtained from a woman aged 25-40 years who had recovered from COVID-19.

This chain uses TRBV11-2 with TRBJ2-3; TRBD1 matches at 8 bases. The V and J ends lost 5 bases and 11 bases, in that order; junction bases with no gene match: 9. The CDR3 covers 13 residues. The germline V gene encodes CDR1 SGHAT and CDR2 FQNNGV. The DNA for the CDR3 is TGTGCCAGCAGCCCGGGGGACAGGTTGAAGCAGTATTTT. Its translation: CASSPGDRLKQYF. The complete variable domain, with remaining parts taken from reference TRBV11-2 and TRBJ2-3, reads EAGVAQSPRYKIIEKRQSVAFWCNPISGHATLYWYQQILGQGPKLLIQFQNNGVVDDSQLPKDRFSAERLKGVDSTLKIQPAKLEDSAVYLCASSPGDRLKQYFGPGTRLTVL.

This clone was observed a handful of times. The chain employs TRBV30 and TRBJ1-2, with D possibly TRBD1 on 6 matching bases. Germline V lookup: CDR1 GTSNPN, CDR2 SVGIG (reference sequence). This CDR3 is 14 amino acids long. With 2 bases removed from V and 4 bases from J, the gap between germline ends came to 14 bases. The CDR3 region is CAWSISDRGYGYTF. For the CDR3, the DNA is TGTGCCTGGAGTATATCGGACAGAGGCTATGGCTACACCTTC.

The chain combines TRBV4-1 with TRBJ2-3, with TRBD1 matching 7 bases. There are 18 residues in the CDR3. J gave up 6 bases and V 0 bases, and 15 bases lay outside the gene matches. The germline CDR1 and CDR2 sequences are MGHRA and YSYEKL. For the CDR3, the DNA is TGCGCCAGCAGCCAAGATGGAGGCCAGGGGGAGAAAAGTGATACGCAGTATTTT. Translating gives CASSQDGGQGEKSDTQYF.

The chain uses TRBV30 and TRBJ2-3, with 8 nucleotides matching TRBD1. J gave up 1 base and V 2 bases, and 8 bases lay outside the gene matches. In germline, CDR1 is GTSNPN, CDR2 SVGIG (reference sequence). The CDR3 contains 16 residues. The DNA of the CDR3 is TGTGCCTGGAGTCTTCCAGGGGGCACCGGCACAGATACGCAGTATTTT. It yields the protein CAWSLPGGTGTDTQYF.

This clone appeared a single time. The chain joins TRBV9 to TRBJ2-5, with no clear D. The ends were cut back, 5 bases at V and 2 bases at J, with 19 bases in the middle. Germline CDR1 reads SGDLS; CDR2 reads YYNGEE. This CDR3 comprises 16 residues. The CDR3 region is CASSVTSGRTQETQYF. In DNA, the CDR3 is TGTGCCAGCAGTGTCACCTCAGGCCGAACTCAAGAGACCCAGTACTTC.

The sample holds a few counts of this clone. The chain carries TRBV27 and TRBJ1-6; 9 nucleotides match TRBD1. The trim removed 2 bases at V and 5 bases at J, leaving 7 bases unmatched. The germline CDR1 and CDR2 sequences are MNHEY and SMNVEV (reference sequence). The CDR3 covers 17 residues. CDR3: CASSLTFWTGDNSPLHF. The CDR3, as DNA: TGTGCCAGCAGTTTAACCTTCTGGACAGGGGATAATTCACCCCTCCACTTT.

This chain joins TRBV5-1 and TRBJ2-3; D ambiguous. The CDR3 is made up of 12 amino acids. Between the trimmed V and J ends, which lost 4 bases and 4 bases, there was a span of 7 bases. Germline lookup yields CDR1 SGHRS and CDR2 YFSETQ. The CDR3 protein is CASSRGSDTQYF. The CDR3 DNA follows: TGCGCCAGCAGCCGAGGTTCAGATACGCAGTATTTT.

CDR3 region: CASSLYLTRPGDYGYTF. DNA for the CDR3: TGTGCCAGCTCCCTCTATTTAACCCGGCCAGGGGACTATGGCTACACCTTC. V gene TRBV18 combines with J gene TRBJ1-2; maybe TRBD1 (6 bases). The CDR3 is made up of 17 amino acids. CDR1 and CDR2 (germline): KGHSH, LQKENI. V was pared by 6 bases and J by 3 bases, with 23 bases between.

This CDR3 reads CASSSLPGENTGELFF. The CDR3 bases are TGTGCCAGCAGCTCCTTGCCAGGCGAAAACACCGGGGAGCTGTTTTTT. The J gene is TRBJ2-2, the V gene TRBV7-9; D remains ambiguous. CDR1 and CDR2 from the germline V gene are SEHNR and FQNEAQ (reference sequence). The ends were cut back, 4 bases at V and 2 bases at J, with 14 bases in the middle. The CDR3 is 16 amino acids.

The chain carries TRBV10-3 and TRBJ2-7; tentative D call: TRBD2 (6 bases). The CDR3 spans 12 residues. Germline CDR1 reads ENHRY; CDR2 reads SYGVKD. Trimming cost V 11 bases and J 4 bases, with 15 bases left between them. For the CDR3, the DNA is TGTGCCGCGGGCCGGGGGAGGTACGAGCAGTACTTC. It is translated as CAAGRGRYEQYF.

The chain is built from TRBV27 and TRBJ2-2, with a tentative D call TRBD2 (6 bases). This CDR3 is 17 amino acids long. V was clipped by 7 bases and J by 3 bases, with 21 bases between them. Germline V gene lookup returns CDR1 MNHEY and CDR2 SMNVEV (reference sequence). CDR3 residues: CASTSHRLAPYTGELFF. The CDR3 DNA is TGTGCCAGCACCTCACATCGGCTAGCGCCCTACACCGGGGAGCTGTTTTTT.

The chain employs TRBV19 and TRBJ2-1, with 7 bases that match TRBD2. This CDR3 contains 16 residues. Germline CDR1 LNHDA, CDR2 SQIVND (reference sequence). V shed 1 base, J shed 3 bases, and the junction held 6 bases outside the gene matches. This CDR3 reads CASSIAGQRGYNEQFF. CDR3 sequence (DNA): TGTGCCAGTAGTATAGCGGGCCAGCGGGGCTACAATGAGCAGTTCTTC.

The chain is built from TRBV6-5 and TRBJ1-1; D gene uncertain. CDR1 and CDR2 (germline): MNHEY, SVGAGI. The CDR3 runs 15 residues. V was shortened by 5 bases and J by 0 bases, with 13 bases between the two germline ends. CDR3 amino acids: CASSRDGVMNTEAFF. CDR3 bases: TGTGCCAGCAGTAGAGACGGGGTCATGAACACTGAAGCTTTCTTT.

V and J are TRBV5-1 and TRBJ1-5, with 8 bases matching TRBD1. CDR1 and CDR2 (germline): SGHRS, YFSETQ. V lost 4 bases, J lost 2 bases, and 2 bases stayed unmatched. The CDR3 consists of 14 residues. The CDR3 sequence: CASSVQGGNQPQHF. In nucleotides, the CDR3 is TGCGCCAGCAGCGTACAGGGGGGCAATCAGCCCCAGCATTTT.